Presented here are 3 T cell receptor beta chains from one specimen sequenced in a study of T-cell memory formation after mild COVID-19. TCRdb ran MiXCR on the 5' RACE reads and lists one entry per CDR3 protein. This sample has around 80,000 distinct CDR3 sequences; approximately 13% occur once, and the top ten carry about a third. Sequencing was carried out using PBMCs or a T cell subset sorted from them (not recorded which). The receptors originated from an adult woman who had mild COVID-19 (a few samples of this study predate the infection). Cell type and time point are not known.

The V and J genes are TRBV15 and TRBJ2-7, with TRBD1 identical over 9 bases. From germline, CDR1 is LNHNV and CDR2 YYDKDF (reference sequence). The CDR3 is 15 residues long. J gave up 4 bases and V 3 bases, and 7 bases lay outside the gene matches. The CDR3 loop reads CATSSGQDRGYEQYF. CDR3 nucleotide sequence: TGTGCCACCAGCAGTGGCCAGGACAGGGGATACGAGCAGTACTTC.

The CDR3 DNA reads as TGCAGCGTTGATATAAGAGGGTTCGCGAACACTGAAGCTTTCTTT. This encodes CSVDIRGFANTEAFF. This chain joins TRBV29-1 and TRBJ1-1, with D hard to call. Germline lookup yields CDR1 SQVTM and CDR2 ANQGSEA. The V end was cut by 3 bases, the J end by 1 base, with 15 bases between. This CDR3 has 15 residues.

This clonotype has a handful of counts. V gene TRBV9 combines with J gene TRBJ2-7; 8 positions match TRBD1. CDR3 length: 15 residues. With 4 bases clipped from V and 2 bases from J, the junction kept 8 bases outside the gene matches. The germline CDR1 and CDR2 sequences are SGDLS and YYNGEE. The CDR3 nucleotides read TGTGCCAGCAGCCCTGACAGGGGACCGACCTACGAGCAGTACTTC. Protein sequence: CASSPDRGPTYEQYF.